These 32 T cell receptor beta chains came from one sample sequenced in a study of identical twins. Using its own MiXCR run on the 5' RACE reads, TCRdb lists one record per CDR3 protein. This sample has 550,000 to 700,000 distinct CDR3 sequences, with approximately 22% found just once. The same sample was also studied in work on T cells expressing NK-cell markers.

Sequencing was performed on PBMCs. The receptor source for this set is a woman aged 18-30 years in good health.

This clonotype was counted between two and nine times. The V gene is TRBV10-3, the J gene TRBJ1-2, with 11 bases that match TRBD1. Germline lookup yields CDR1 ENHRY and CDR2 SYGVKD. Losses at the gene ends were 4 bases for V and 4 bases for J; bases not matched to a gene: 2. The CDR3 totals 14 residues. CDR3 loop: CAISGTGGGYGYTF. The CDR3, as DNA: TGTGCCATCAGTGGGACAGGGGGCGGCTATGGCTACACCTTC.

The chain is built from TRBV11-2 and TRBJ2-5; either TRBD1 or TRBD2 may fit D (5 bases each). The germline V gene has CDR1 SGHAT and CDR2 FQNNGV. This CDR3 is built from 15 residues. The V end lost 6 bases, the J end lost 3 bases, and 17 bases lay between the germline ends. The CDR3 bases are TGTGCCAGCAGGGTAGGGGCAGGGCGGGAAGAGACCCAGTACTTC. As protein: CASRVGAGREETQYF.

This clonotype showed up many times. V is TRBV10-3 and J is TRBJ1-6; 10 bases align to TRBD1. The V and J ends lost 0 bases and 8 bases, in that order; junction bases with no gene match: 7. Germline-derived CDR1 and CDR2 are ENHRY and SYGVKD. The CDR3 contains 17 residues. In DNA, the CDR3 is TGTGCCATCAGTGAGTCGAAGACAGGGGGCATTTATTCACCCCTCCACTTT. Translating gives CAISESKTGGIYSPLHF.

This clonotype was detected ten times or more. The chain joins TRBV12-5 to TRBJ1-2; possible D gene TRBD1, 5 bases. The CDR3 extends over 15 amino acids. Between the trimmed V and J ends, which lost 0 bases and 5 bases, there was a span of 13 bases. Germline CDR1 reads LGHNT; CDR2 reads FRNRAP. The CDR3 here is CASGLVLVREYGYTF. CDR3 coding DNA: TGTGCTAGTGGTTTGGTACTCGTCAGGGAGTATGGCTACACCTTC.

This chain uses TRBV2 with TRBJ1-5, with D possibly matching TRBD1 (6 bases). Trimming cost V 7 bases and J 1 base, with 14 bases left between them. This CDR3 has 15 residues. Germline CDR1 reads SNHLY; CDR2 reads FYNNEI. The CDR3 loop reads CASKGGRTSNQPQHF. CDR3 sequence (DNA): TGTGCCAGCAAGGGGGGCAGAACAAGCAATCAGCCCCAGCATTTT.

This clonotype was seen more than once but under ten times. This chain joins TRBV5-1 and TRBJ2-7, with 9 bases matching TRBD1. This CDR3 has 14 amino acids. After removal of 5 bases from V and 5 bases from J, the junction contained 8 bases not matched to a gene. Germline CDR1 and CDR2: SGHRS and YFSETQ. This CDR3 is CASRGQGASHEQYF. The CDR3 coding sequence is TGCGCCAGCAGGGGACAGGGAGCGTCCCACGAGCAGTACTTC.

V and J are TRBV20-1 and TRBJ2-7; D might be TRBD1 (6 bases). This CDR3 contains 12 residues. V lost 6 bases and J 1 base, leaving 10 bases between the germline ends. CDR1 and CDR2 from the germline V gene are DFQATT and SNEGSKA (reference sequence). The CDR3 bases are TGCAGTGCGGATGGACAGTCCTACGAGCAGTACTTC. It encodes CSADGQSYEQYF.

This clonotype was recorded many times. The chain links TRBV27 to TRBJ1-1, with D possibly matching TRBD1 (5 bases). The CDR3 has 15 amino acids. Looked up from germline, CDR1 is MNHEY and CDR2 is SMNVEV (reference sequence). The V gene lost 5 bases and the J gene lost 10 bases, with 23 bases spanning the gap. CDR3 nucleotide sequence: TGTGCCAGCAGTCCCATCGGGGACCTCCTGGGGAGAGCTTTCTTT. This encodes CASSPIGDLLGRAFF.

V is TRBV15 and J is TRBJ2-1; D uncertain. The ends were cut back, 2 bases at V and 7 bases at J, with 6 bases in the middle. CDR1 LNHNV and CDR2 YYDKDF come from the germline V gene (reference sequence). The CDR3 consists of 12 residues. Written as DNA, the CDR3 is TGTGCCACCAGCAGATCAGGAAATGAGCAGTTCTTC. This gives the protein CATSRSGNEQFF.

This sequence joins TRBV20-1 and TRBJ1-2; D perhaps matches TRBD1 (6 bases). The germline gives CDR1 DFQATT, CDR2 SNEGSKA (reference sequence). The CDR3 is made up of 16 amino acids. V dropped 0 bases and J dropped 1 base, with 15 bases sitting between them. The DNA of the CDR3 is TGCAGTGCTAGAGACCCTAAGGGGGATCATAACTATGGCTACACCTTC. Translating gives CSARDPKGDHNYGYTF.

This clonotype was counted between two and nine times. The junction departs from the called germline gene at one end, perhaps through a read error. The chain couples TRBV6-4 to TRBJ2-7, with 7 bases that match TRBD2. The germline CDR1 and CDR2 sequences are MRHNA and SNTAGT. The CDR3 has 11 amino acids. The DNA of the CDR3 is TGTGCCAGCAGACTAGCGAGCCTTAAAAACTTC. Its protein product is CASRLASLKNF.

As to this clonotype: At one of its ends the junction is not consistent with the germline gene, which may arise from a read error. The V gene is TRBV27, the J gene TRBJ2-3, with 10 bases fitting TRBD1. Germline values: CDR1 MNHEY, CDR2 SMNVEV (reference sequence). CDR3 size: 16 residues. The CDR3 sequence is CASSFRDRGSIDTQYF. The CDR3 DNA follows: TGTGCCAGCAGTTTCCGGGACAGGGGTAGCATAGATACGCAGTATTTT.

This chain joins TRBV29-1 and TRBJ2-2, with D possibly TRBD2 on 5 matching bases. The germline gives CDR1 SQVTM, CDR2 ANQGSEA. V was pared by 7 bases and J by 2 bases, with 14 bases between. This CDR3 spans 14 amino acids. CDR3 bases: TGCAGCGGCGGGCGGGTAGGAAACACCGGGGAGCTGTTTTTT. Its protein is CSGGRVGNTGELFF.

This rearrangement joins TRBV6-1 to TRBJ2-7; 10 bases fit TRBD1. V was clipped by 7 bases and J by 1 base; unmatched bases: 4. The CDR3 totals 14 residues. Per germline, CDR1 MNHNS and CDR2 SASEGT. CDR3 bases: TGTGCCAGCATGGGGACAGGGGAATCCTACGAGCAGTACTTC. Its translation: CASMGTGESYEQYF.

The chain employs TRBV5-1 and TRBJ1-3, with D possibly TRBD1 on 5 matching bases. The germline V gene has CDR1 SGHRS and CDR2 YFSETQ. Trimming left V 3 bases short and J 2 bases short, with 9 bases between. CDR3 length equals 14 residues. This CDR3 is CASSWGSPGNTIYF. DNA of the CDR3: TGCGCCAGCAGCTGGGGGAGTCCTGGAAACACCATATATTTT.

The chain uses TRBV3-1 and TRBJ2-2; D call uncertain. CDR1 LGHDT and CDR2 YNNKEL come from the germline V gene (reference sequence). V was shortened by 7 bases and J by 9 bases, with 18 bases between the two germline ends. The CDR3 extends over 14 amino acids. CDR3: CASTPAAEGRELFF. The DNA of the CDR3 is TGTGCCAGCACCCCTGCGGCCGAAGGCCGGGAGCTGTTTTTT. The full variable domain, in which reference TRBV3-1 and TRBJ2-2 provide the parts outside the CDR3, is DTAVSQTPKYLVTQMGNDKSIKCEQNLGHDTMYWYKQDSKKFLKIMFSYNNKELIINETVPNRFSPKSPDKAHLNLHINSLELGDSAVYFCASTPAAEGRELFFGEGSRLTVL.

This clonotype came up a few times. This chain connects TRBV10-3 to TRBJ1-1; D is possibly TRBD1 (5 bases). This CDR3 region has 14 residues. V was shortened by 0 bases and J by 9 bases, with 14 bases between the two germline ends. The V gene's germline CDR1 is ENHRY and CDR2 SYGVKD. DNA of the CDR3: TGTGCCATCAGTGAGTCTGAGAGGGGTAGGAAAGCTTTCTTT. Translation: CAISESERGRKAFF.

This clonotype was detected only a few times. In DNA form, the CDR3 reads TGTGCCAGTAGTGTTGCGGGGATTGAAGCTTTCTTT. Its translation is CASSVAGIEAFF. The chain combines TRBV19 with TRBJ1-1; no clear D. The CDR3 is 12 amino acids. Germline V gene sequence: CDR1 LNHDA, CDR2 SQIVND (reference sequence). V was pared by 5 bases and J by 7 bases, with 11 bases between. The full variable domain, in which reference TRBV19 and TRBJ1-1 provide the parts outside the CDR3, is DGGITQSPKYLFRKEGQNVTLSCEQNLNHDAMYWYRQDPGQGLRLIYYSQIVNDFQKGDIAEGYSVSREKKESFPLTVTSAQKNPTAFYLCASSVAGIEAFFGQGTRLTVV.

With regard to this clonotype: Relative to the germline gene, one junction end is altered; a read error may explain this. This sequence joins TRBV12-3 or TRBV12-4 and TRBJ2-3; 9 nucleotides line up with TRBD1. This CDR3 contains 13 residues. The CDR3 protein is CASSLGTGAPLNF. CDR3 DNA sequence: TGTGCCAGCAGTTTAGGGACAGGGGCCCCTCTTAATTTT.

This clonotype came up a few times. The chain has TRBV12-3 or TRBV12-4 and TRBJ1-2, with D possibly matching TRBD1 (6 bases). V dropped 3 bases and J dropped 4 bases, with 9 bases sitting between them. This CDR3 has 13 residues. The CDR3 coding sequence is TGTGCCAGCAGTTTCGGGGGGGCCTATGGCTACACCTTC. Translation: CASSFGGAYGYTF.

This clonotype was counted between two and nine times. J is TRBJ2-1 and V is TRBV4-2; 9 nucleotides line up with TRBD2. This CDR3 contains 17 residues. CDR1 LGHNA and CDR2 YNFKEQ come from the germline V gene. With V trimmed by 4 bases and J by 0 bases, 7 bases remained unmatched. The CDR3 DNA sequence: TGTGCCAGCAGCCGCCGAGCTAGCGGGGTCTCCTACAATGAGCAGTTCTTC. Translating it yields CASSRRASGVSYNEQFF.

This clonotype was detected only a few times. This chain uses TRBV29-1 with TRBJ2-1; unclear D gene. The germline gives CDR1 SQVTM, CDR2 ANQGSEA. This CDR3 contains 14 residues. Trimming shortened V by 4 bases and J by 0 bases, and 10 bases separated the two germline ends. The CDR3: CSVVWGFSYNEQFF. CDR3 nucleotide sequence: TGCAGCGTTGTTTGGGGATTCTCCTACAATGAGCAGTTCTTC.

This clonotype was recorded at least ten times. The chain employs TRBV20-1 and TRBJ2-1; tentative D call: TRBD1 (5 bases). The CDR3 consists of 11 residues. CDR1 and CDR2 from the germline V gene are DFQATT and SNEGSKA (reference sequence). The V gene lost 6 bases and the J gene lost 7 bases, with 10 bases spanning the gap. The CDR3 DNA sequence: TGCAGTGCAATCGGACAAAATGAGCAGTTCTTC. Its protein is CSAIGQNEQFF.

The J gene is TRBJ2-1, the V gene TRBV7-3, with D unresolved. The CDR3 is made up of 16 amino acids. CDR1 SGHTA and CDR2 FQGTGA come from the germline V gene. With 1 base removed from V and 6 bases from J, the gap between germline ends came to 16 bases. CDR3 DNA sequence: TGTGCCAGCAGCTTAATGGCGGCAGGAACAGCCAATGAGCAGTTCTTC. Translation: CASSLMAAGTANEQFF.

The chain links TRBV12-3 or TRBV12-4 to TRBJ2-7; 8 nucleotides line up with TRBD2. V trimming: 3 bases; J trimming: 5 bases; junction bases outside the gene matches: 9. The CDR3 length is 15 residues. DNA of the CDR3: TGTGCCAGCAGTTTGCGGGGGGCGGTTTTCAACGAGCAGTACTTC. It translates to CASSLRGAVFNEQYF.

The chain is built from TRBV24-1 and TRBJ2-1; TRBD2 matches at 7 bases. Germline V gives CDR1 KGHDR, CDR2 SFDVKD. CDR3 size: 15 residues. Unmatched junction bases numbered 11, after V lost 3 bases and J lost 10 bases. CDR3 region: CATSDARQGRGEQFF. In DNA form, the CDR3 reads TGTGCCACCAGTGATGCCCGACAAGGGCGGGGGGAGCAGTTCTTC.

This clonotype was observed many times. This chain links TRBV5-1 with TRBJ2-1, with D hard to call. CDR1 and CDR2 (germline): SGHRS, YFSETQ. The CDR3 has 12 amino acids. V was trimmed by 1 base and J by 5 bases, leaving 4 bases between them. The CDR3 nucleotides read TGCGCCAGCAGCTTGCTACACAATGAGCAGTTCTTC. It translates to CASSLLHNEQFF.

This chain links TRBV5-1 with TRBJ2-1, with D unresolved. CDR3 size: 12 residues. V was pared by 5 bases and J by 4 bases, with 7 bases between. In germline, CDR1 is SGHRS, CDR2 YFSETQ. The CDR3 coding sequence is TGCGCCAGCAGATTCAGTTACAATGAGCAGTTCTTC. Amino acids: CASRFSYNEQFF.

The V gene is TRBV12-3 or TRBV12-4, the J gene TRBJ2-7; D may correspond to TRBD1 or TRBD2 (5 bases each). Trimming shortened V by 8 bases and J by 4 bases, and 15 bases separated the two germline ends. The CDR3 runs to 13 residues. As DNA, the CDR3 is TGTGCCAGCGGTCGGGGCCCTACTTACGAGCAGTACTTC. This translates into CASGRGPTYEQYF.

The chain links TRBV7-2 to TRBJ2-3, with 14 bases lining up with TRBD2. V shed 2 bases, J shed 5 bases, and the junction held 6 bases outside the gene matches. Per the germline V gene, CDR1 is SGHTA and CDR2 is FQGNSA. The CDR3 totals 17 residues. The DNA of the CDR3 is TGTGCCAGCAGCTTAAAAGCAGGGACTAGCGGGAGAGATACGCAGTATTTT. Translation: CASSLKAGTSGRDTQYF.

This clonotype was seen ten or more times. CDR3: CSALPGQGRDQPQHF. As DNA, the CDR3 is TGCAGTGCTCTTCCCGGACAGGGAAGGGATCAGCCCCAGCATTTT. This chain uses TRBV20-1 with TRBJ1-5, with 8 bases that match TRBD1. Germline assignment: CDR1 DFQATT and CDR2 SNEGSKA (reference sequence). V was pared by 5 bases and J by 5 bases, with 11 bases of the junction left unmatched. The length of the CDR3 is 15 residues.

This clonotype turned up a few times. CDR3 in amino acids: CSATRPSETQYF. The CDR3 DNA reads TGCAGTGCCACTCGGCCTAGCGAGACCCAGTACTTC. V is TRBV20-1 and J is TRBJ2-5; a weak D match, TRBD2 (5 bases). CDR3 length: 12 amino acids. Germline-derived CDR1 and CDR2 are DFQATT and SNEGSKA (reference sequence). Trimming stripped 6 bases from V and 5 bases from J, with 13 bases between.